The 30 T cell receptor beta chains given below trace back to one sample, sequenced in a study of CD8 T cells in Susac syndrome. The RNA, about 0.5 to 1 ug, was put through reverse transcription using random hexamers. Each CDR3 protein gets one entry after TCRdb re-called the immunoSEQ multiplex PCR reads with MiXCR. The repertoire holds 160,000 or so distinct CDR3 sequences, with just over 90% as singletons. The specimen sequenced was CD4+ T cells from PBMCs. The receptor source for this set is a human donor in good health.

This clonotype was seen just once. The genes are TRBV7-7 and TRBJ2-5; 8 bases match TRBD1. The CDR3 extends over 16 amino acids. V shed 5 bases and J 2 bases; nucleotides not matched to a gene: 10. Per the germline V gene, CDR1 is SSHAT and CDR2 is FNYEAQ (reference sequence). The CDR3 sequence is CASSLFGQGGQETQYF. CDR3 nucleotide sequence: TGTGCCAGCAGCCTTTTTGGACAGGGTGGACAAGAGACCCAGTACTTC. The full variable domain, with the rest looked up from reference TRBV7-7 and TRBJ2-5, is GAGVSQSPRYKVTKRGQDVTLRCDPISSHATLYWYQQALGQGPEFLTYFNYEAQPDKSGLPSDRFSAERPEGSISTLTIQRTEQRDSAMYRCASSLFGQGGQETQYFGPGTRLLVL.

This clonotype appeared a single time. The genes are TRBV5-6 and TRBJ1-5; D ambiguous. V lost 0 bases and J 0 bases, leaving 7 bases between the germline ends. Germline V gene lookup returns CDR1 SGHDT and CDR2 YYEEEE. CDR3 length: 15 amino acids. DNA of the CDR3: TGTGCCAGCAGCTTGGAGAGTTATAGCAATCAGCCCCAGCATTTT. Protein product: CASSLESYSNQPQHF. The whole variable domain, remainder taken from reference TRBV5-6 and TRBJ1-5, is DAGVTQSPTHLIKTRGQQVTLRCSPKSGHDTVSWYQQALGQGPQFIFQYYEEEERQRGNFPDRFSGHQFPNYSSELNVNALLLGDSALYLCASSLESYSNQPQHFGDGTRLSIL.

This clonotype was observed a single time. The chain joins TRBV12-3 or TRBV12-4 to TRBJ2-2; 10 bases agree with TRBD1. This CDR3 is 15 amino acids long. With V trimmed by 5 bases and J by 2 bases, 2 bases remained unmatched. This CDR3 is CASSGQGGNTGELFF. The CDR3 DNA is TGTGCCAGCAGTGGACAGGGGGGTAACACCGGGGAGCTGTTTTTT.

This sequence joins TRBV4-3 and TRBJ2-7, with a tentative D call TRBD2 (5 bases). The germline CDR1 and CDR2 sequences are LGHNA and YSLEER. This CDR3 has 13 amino acids. Trimming pared 3 bases from V and 2 bases from J, leaving 8 bases between. This CDR3 is CASSHDGTYEQYF. DNA of the CDR3: TGCGCCAGCAGCCACGACGGGACCTACGAGCAGTACTTC.

The chain has TRBV3-1 and TRBJ2-7, with a possible D match to TRBD2 (5 bases). The V end was cut by 4 bases, the J end by 4 bases, with 17 bases between. CDR3 length: 15 amino acids. The germline V gene has CDR1 LGHDT and CDR2 YNNKEL (reference sequence). The CDR3 DNA reads TGTGCCAGCAGCCTGCGGGCGACGGGTCTTTACGAGCAGTACTTC. It encodes CASSLRATGLYEQYF.

The J gene is TRBJ1-4, the V gene TRBV3-1; D is unclear. V shed 3 bases and J shed 4 bases, with 9 bases lying between them. The CDR3 runs 14 residues. Germline CDR1 LGHDT, CDR2 YNNKEL (reference sequence). The CDR3 DNA reads as TGTGCCAGCAGCCAGGGGAGCGTTAATGAAAAACTGTTTTTT. It is translated as CASSQGSVNEKLFF.

This clonotype was counted once. The gene calls are TRBV9 and TRBJ2-5; D remains unclear. Germline CDR1 SGDLS, CDR2 YYNGEE. V lost 0 bases and J lost 0, with 6 bases in between. CDR3 size: 14 residues. This CDR3 is CASSVGSDQETQYF. CDR3 nucleotides: TGTGCCAGCAGCGTAGGAAGCGACCAAGAGACCCAGTACTTC.

This clonotype was seen more than once but under ten times. V usage is TRBV24-1 and J usage is TRBJ2-7; maybe TRBD2 (6 bases). Trimming removed 7 bases at V and 3 bases at J, with 12 bases between. The germline CDR1 and CDR2 sequences are KGHDR and SFDVKD. This CDR3 comprises 13 residues. The CDR3 is CATSGGRVYEQYF. DNA of the CDR3: TGTGCCACCAGCGGGGGACGTGTCTACGAGCAGTACTTC.

This chain joins TRBV29-1 and TRBJ2-5; unclear D gene. V lost 4 bases to trimming and J lost 4 bases, with 7 bases between them. The CDR3 contains 11 residues. In germline, CDR1 is SQVTM, CDR2 ANQGSEA. Here the CDR3 reads CSVALRETQYF. The CDR3, as DNA: TGCAGCGTTGCCCTTCGAGAGACCCAGTACTTC.

This clonotype was counted a few times. The chain is built from TRBV7-2 and TRBJ1-6; 8 bases are shared with TRBD1. The germline gives CDR1 SGHTA, CDR2 FQGNSA. The CDR3 totals 15 residues. V lost 6 bases, J lost 5 bases, and 6 bases stayed unmatched. CDR3 nucleotides: TGTGCCAGCAGTTCATTGGACAGGGATAATTCACCCCTCCACTTT. Amino acid sequence: CASSSLDRDNSPLHF.

The CDR3 is CASSQEVILNTEAFF. CDR3 sequence (DNA): TGTGCCAGCAGCCAAGAGGTGATATTGAACACTGAAGCTTTCTTT. V gene TRBV3-1 combines with J gene TRBJ1-1; no reliable D call. The CDR3 is made up of 15 amino acids. Trimming removed 0 bases at V and 0 bases at J, with 8 bases between. Per germline, CDR1 LGHDT and CDR2 YNNKEL (reference sequence).

As regards this clonotype: The junction shows a germline mismatch at one end, possibly a read error. This rearrangement joins TRBV12-3 or TRBV12-4 to TRBJ2-4; 11 positions agree with TRBD2. The CDR3 consists of 15 residues. For the CDR3, the DNA is TGTGCCAGCAGGTTAGCGGGAGGGAGCAAAAACATTCAGTACTTC. It yields the protein CASRLAGGSKNIQYF.

The V gene is TRBV27, the J gene TRBJ2-5; D perhaps matches TRBD2 (7 bases). CDR3 length: 15 residues. Between the trimmed V and J ends, which lost 6 bases and 4 bases, there was a span of 18 bases. The V gene's germline CDR1 is MNHEY and CDR2 SMNVEV (reference sequence). The CDR3 loop is CASRLGGAGGETQYF. The CDR3 coding sequence is TGTGCCAGCAGGTTGGGGGGGGCCGGCGGAGAGACCCAGTACTTC.

The chain uses TRBV7-2 and TRBJ2-4; D is undetermined. The CDR3 has 14 amino acids. The germline V and J ends were trimmed by 1 base and 0 bases, with 4 bases remaining between them. Looked up from germline, CDR1 is SGHTA and CDR2 is FQGNSA. The CDR3 loop reads CASSLGVAKNIQYF. CDR3 DNA: TGTGCCAGCAGCTTAGGTGTAGCCAAAAACATTCAGTACTTC.

The J gene is TRBJ1-3, the V gene TRBV19; a weak D match, TRBD1 (5 bases). Trimming cost V 7 bases and J 4 bases, with 17 bases left between them. Germline CDR1 and CDR2: LNHDA and SQIVND (reference sequence). This CDR3 has 15 residues. The DNA of the CDR3 is TGTGCCAGTACCCTCCAGGGTCGAGCCGGAAACACCATATATTTT. Amino acid sequence: CASTLQGRAGNTIYF.

This sequence joins TRBV20-1 and TRBJ2-4; the D gene is possibly TRBD2 (5 bases). Germline values: CDR1 DFQATT, CDR2 SNEGSKA (reference sequence). The CDR3 runs 13 residues. The ends were cut back, 3 bases at V and 0 bases at J, with 6 bases in the middle. The chain's CDR3 is CSASSVAKNIQYF. For the CDR3, the DNA is TGCAGTGCTAGTAGCGTAGCCAAAAACATTCAGTACTTC.

The genes are TRBV20-1 and TRBJ2-5; D possibly matches TRBD1 or TRBD2 (7 bases each). The CDR3 contains 15 residues. V dropped 6 bases and J dropped 5 bases, with 22 bases sitting between them. CDR1 and CDR2 from the germline V gene are DFQATT and SNEGSKA (reference sequence). CDR3 bases: TGCAGTGCCCATCCGGGGAGGGGGCGCTGGGAGACCCAGTACTTC. Encoded protein: CSAHPGRGRWETQYF.

The J gene is TRBJ2-3, the V gene TRBV28; maybe TRBD2 (5 bases). The length of the CDR3 is 14 residues. CDR1 is MDHEN and CDR2 is SYDVKM in the germline V gene. V dropped 4 bases and J dropped 2 bases, with 10 bases sitting between them. The CDR3 sequence is CASSYRRITDTQYF. In DNA form, the CDR3 reads TGTGCCAGCAGTTACCGGAGGATCACAGATACGCAGTATTTT.

This chain joins TRBV20-1 and TRBJ2-3; 8 positions agree with TRBD1. With V trimmed by 5 bases and J by 3 bases, 10 bases remained unmatched. Germline lookup yields CDR1 DFQATT and CDR2 SNEGSKA (reference sequence). The CDR3 sequence is 15 residues long. The CDR3 is CSARRQGLQTDTQYF. In DNA, the CDR3 is TGCAGTGCTCGCCGACAGGGGTTACAGACAGATACGCAGTATTTT.

V usage is TRBV25-1 and J usage is TRBJ2-5, with 7 nucleotides matching TRBD2. This CDR3 is 13 amino acids long. V lost 7 bases and J lost 2; bases outside the gene matches: 4. CDR1 and CDR2 from the germline V gene are MGHDK and SYGVNS. The CDR3 DNA sequence: TGTGCCAGCACCCGACTAGCTCAAGAGACCCAGTACTTC. This sequence encodes CASTRLAQETQYF. Drawing the rest from reference TRBV25-1 and TRBJ2-5, the complete variable domain is EADIYQTPRYLVIGTGKKITLECSQTMGHDKMYWYQQDPGMELHLIHYSYGVNSTEKGDLSSESTVSRIRTEHFPLTLESARPSHTSQYLCASTRLAQETQYFGPGTRLLVL.

The chain employs TRBV5-1 and TRBJ2-5; D is possibly TRBD1 (6 bases). This CDR3 comprises 13 residues. Germline V gene data show CDR1 as SGHRS and CDR2 as YFSETQ. The V end lost 7 bases, the J end lost 4 bases, and 14 bases lay between the germline ends. The CDR3 region has the DNA TGCGCCAGCGACTTTGGACAGAGAGAGACCCAGTACTTC. Its translation: CASDFGQRETQYF.

V usage is TRBV3-1 and J usage is TRBJ2-7; TRBD2 agrees at 9 bases. Germline CDR1 and CDR2: LGHDT and YNNKEL (reference sequence). J gave up 3 bases and V 3 bases, and 6 bases lay outside the gene matches. There are 15 residues in the CDR3. CDR3 in DNA: TGTGCCAGCAGCCAGAGGGCGGGAGGGGGCTACGAGCAGTACTTC. It yields the protein CASSQRAGGGYEQYF.

The V gene is TRBV5-1, the J gene TRBJ2-7; maybe TRBD1 (5 bases). V was shortened by 6 bases and J by 2 bases, with 9 bases between the two germline ends. This CDR3 spans 12 amino acids. Germline CDR1 is SGHRS and CDR2 is YFSETQ. In DNA, the CDR3 is TGCGCCAGCATTGGGGCGCCCTACGAGCAGTACTTC. Translated, it gives CASIGAPYEQYF.

The chain uses TRBV18 and TRBJ2-1, with D possibly being TRBD1 or TRBD2 (6 bases each). Germline values: CDR1 KGHSH, CDR2 LQKENI. This CDR3 is 16 amino acids long. The germline V and J ends were trimmed by 3 bases and 1 base, with 13 bases remaining between them. The CDR3 loop is CASSPPGALSYNEQFF. CDR3 DNA sequence: TGTGCCAGCTCACCCCCGGGGGCCCTATCCTACAATGAGCAGTTCTTC.

The V and J genes are TRBV12-3 or TRBV12-4 and TRBJ2-6; 7 bases line up with TRBD1. V lost 3 bases, J lost 1 base, and 6 bases stayed unmatched. The CDR3 totals 17 residues. CDR3 bases: TGTGCCAGCAGTTTCAACCAGGGGGAGTCTGGGGCCAACGTCCTGACTTTC. Protein sequence: CASSFNQGESGANVLTF.

The rearrangement links TRBV29-1 to TRBJ2-3, with D tentatively TRBD1 (7 bases). Trimming removed 7 bases at V and 6 bases at J, with 14 bases between. This CDR3 has 12 residues. The germline gives CDR1 SQVTM, CDR2 ANQGSEA. The DNA for the CDR3 is TGCAGCGGGGACAGTAGCGGCGATACGCAGTATTTT. Translating gives CSGDSSGDTQYF.

This clonotype was picked up one time. This chain joins TRBV7-2 and TRBJ1-2; D is ambiguous. This CDR3 is built from 14 residues. Germline V gene lookup returns CDR1 SGHTA and CDR2 FQGNSA. V was cut by 3 bases and J by 2 bases, with 10 bases left in between. CDR3 loop: CASSFGQENYGYTF. The CDR3 bases are TGTGCCAGCAGCTTCGGTCAGGAGAACTATGGCTACACCTTC.

The chain has TRBV3-1 and TRBJ1-1; TRBD1 matches at 8 bases. This CDR3 contains 13 residues. Germline loops: CDR1 LGHDT, CDR2 YNNKEL (reference sequence). V lost 3 bases to trimming and J lost 10 bases; unmatched junction nucleotides: 7. CDR3 DNA: TGTGCCAGCAGCCATGGACAGGGTGATGGAGCTTTCTTT. This sequence encodes CASSHGQGDGAFF.

As DNA, the CDR3 is TGTGCCAGCAGTCCTTACAGGGGAAGCGTGGGTTTGGAGACCCAGTACTTC. Translating it yields CASSPYRGSVGLETQYF. The rearrangement links TRBV5-8 to TRBJ2-5; 7 bases agree with TRBD1. The CDR3 totals 17 residues. Germline V gives CDR1 SGHTS, CDR2 YDEGEE. Trimming took 5 bases from V and 5 from J; bases not matched to a gene: 18.

The chain couples TRBV6-2 or TRBV6-3 to TRBJ2-3; D ambiguous. Per germline, CDR1 MNHEY and CDR2 SVGEGT. With 6 bases removed from V and 1 base from J, the gap between germline ends came to 8 bases. The CDR3 loop spans 13 amino acids. CDR3 in amino acids: CASRRSGTDTQYF. Here the CDR3 DNA reads TGTGCCAGCAGGCGAAGCGGCACAGATACGCAGTATTTT.